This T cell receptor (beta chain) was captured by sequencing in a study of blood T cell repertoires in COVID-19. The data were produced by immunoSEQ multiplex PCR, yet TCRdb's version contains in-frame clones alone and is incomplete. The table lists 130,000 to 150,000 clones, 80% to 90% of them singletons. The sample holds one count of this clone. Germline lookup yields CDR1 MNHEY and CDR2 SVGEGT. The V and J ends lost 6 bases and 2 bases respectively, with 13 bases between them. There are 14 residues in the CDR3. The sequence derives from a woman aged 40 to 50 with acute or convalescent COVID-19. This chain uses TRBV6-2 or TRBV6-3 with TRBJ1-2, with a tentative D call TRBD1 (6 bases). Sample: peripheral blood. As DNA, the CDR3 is TGTGCCAGCAGCCGCCGGGACAACAACTATGGCTACACCTTC. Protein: CASSRRDNNYGYTF.